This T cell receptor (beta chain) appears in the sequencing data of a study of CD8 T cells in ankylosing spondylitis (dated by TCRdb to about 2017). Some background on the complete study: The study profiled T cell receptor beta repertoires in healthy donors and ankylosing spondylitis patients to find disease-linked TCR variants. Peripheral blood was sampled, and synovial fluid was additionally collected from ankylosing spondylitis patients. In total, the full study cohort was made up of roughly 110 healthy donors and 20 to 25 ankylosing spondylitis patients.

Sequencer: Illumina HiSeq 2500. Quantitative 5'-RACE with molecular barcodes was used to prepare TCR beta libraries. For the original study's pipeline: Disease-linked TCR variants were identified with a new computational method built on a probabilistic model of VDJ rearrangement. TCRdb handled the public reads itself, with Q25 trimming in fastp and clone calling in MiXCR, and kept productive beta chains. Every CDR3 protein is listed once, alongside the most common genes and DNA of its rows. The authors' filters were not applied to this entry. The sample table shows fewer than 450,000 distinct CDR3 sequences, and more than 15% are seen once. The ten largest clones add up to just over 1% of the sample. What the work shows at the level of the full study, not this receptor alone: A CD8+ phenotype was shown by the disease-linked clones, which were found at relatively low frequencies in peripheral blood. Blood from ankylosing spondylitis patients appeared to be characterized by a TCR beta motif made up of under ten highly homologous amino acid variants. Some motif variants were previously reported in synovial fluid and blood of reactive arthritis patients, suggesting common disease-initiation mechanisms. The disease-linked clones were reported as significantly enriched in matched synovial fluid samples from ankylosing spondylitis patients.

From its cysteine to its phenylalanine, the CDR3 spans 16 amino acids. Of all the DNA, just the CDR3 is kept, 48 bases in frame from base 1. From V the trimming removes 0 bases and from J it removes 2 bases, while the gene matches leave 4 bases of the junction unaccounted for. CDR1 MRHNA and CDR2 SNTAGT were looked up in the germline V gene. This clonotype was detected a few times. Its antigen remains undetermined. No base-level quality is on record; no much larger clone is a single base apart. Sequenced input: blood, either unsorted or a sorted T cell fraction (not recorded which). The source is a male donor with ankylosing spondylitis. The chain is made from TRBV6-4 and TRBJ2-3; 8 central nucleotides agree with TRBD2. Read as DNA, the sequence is TGTGCCAGCAGTGACTCCGGGACTAGGGCCACAGATACGCAGTATTTT. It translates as CASSDSGTRATDTQYF.